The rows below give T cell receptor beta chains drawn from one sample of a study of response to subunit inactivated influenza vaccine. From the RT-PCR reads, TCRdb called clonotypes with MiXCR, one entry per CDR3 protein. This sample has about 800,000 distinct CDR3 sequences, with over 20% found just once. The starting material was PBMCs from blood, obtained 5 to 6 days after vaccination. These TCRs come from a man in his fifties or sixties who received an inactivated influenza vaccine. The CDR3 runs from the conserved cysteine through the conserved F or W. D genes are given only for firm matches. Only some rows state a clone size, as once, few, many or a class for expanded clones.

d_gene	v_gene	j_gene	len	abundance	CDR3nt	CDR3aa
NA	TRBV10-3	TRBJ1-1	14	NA	TGTGCCATCAGTGACCCCCAGTGGAACACTGAAGCTTTCTTT	CAISDPQWNTEAFF
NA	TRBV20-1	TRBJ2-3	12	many	TGCAGTGCTCCCGGGACCTCAGATACGCAGTATTTT	CSAPGTSDTQYF
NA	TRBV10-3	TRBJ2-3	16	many	TGTGCCATCAGTGCCTCGAGCGCGGAGCTCACAGATACGCAGTATTTT	CAISASSAELTDTQYF
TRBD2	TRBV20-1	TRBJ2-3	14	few	TGCAGTGCTAGAGATTGGGGGGGGGCAGATACGCAGTATTTT	CSARDWGGADTQYF
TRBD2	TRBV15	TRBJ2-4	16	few	TGTGCCACCAGCAGAGATCGAGGGAGGGACAAAAACATTCAGTACTTC	CATSRDRGRDKNIQYF
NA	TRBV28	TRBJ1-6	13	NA	TGTGCCAGCAAGGACAGTCATAATTCACCCCTCCACTTT	CASKDSHNSPLHF
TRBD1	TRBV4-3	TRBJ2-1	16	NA	TGCGCCAGCAGCCAAAAGGAACAGGGGGCTTACAATGAGCAGTTCTTC	CASSQKEQGAYNEQFF
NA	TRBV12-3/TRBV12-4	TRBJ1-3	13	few	TGTGCCAGCAGTTTTAAGGCTGGAAACACCATATATTTT	CASSFKAGNTIYF
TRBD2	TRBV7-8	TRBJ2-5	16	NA	TGTGCCAGCAGCGCACTAGCGGGGGGGCCGTGGGAGACCCAGTACTTC	CASSALAGGPWETQYF
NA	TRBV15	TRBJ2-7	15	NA	TGTGCCACCAGCAGAGATCTCGGCCAGGGGTTCGAGCAGTACTTC	CATSRDLGQGFEQYF
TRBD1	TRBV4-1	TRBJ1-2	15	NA	TGCGCCAGCAGCCAGGCCGGGACAGGGGCCTATGGCTACACCTTC	CASSQAGTGAYGYTF
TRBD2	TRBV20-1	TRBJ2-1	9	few	TGCAGCCCCGGGGGGGCACGATTCTTC	CSPGGARFF
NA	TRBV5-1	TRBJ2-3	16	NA	TGCGCCAGCAGCTCCCAGGTTACAAGTGGCACAGATACGCAGTATTTT	CASSSQVTSGTDTQYF
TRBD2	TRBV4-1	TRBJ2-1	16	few	TGCGCCAGCAGCCTTACCACTAGCGGGACTCACAATGAGCAGTTCTTC	CASSLTTSGTHNEQFF
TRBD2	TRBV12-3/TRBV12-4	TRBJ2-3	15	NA	TGTGCCAGCAGACGTAGCGGGGGAAGCACAGATACGCAGTATTTT	CASRRSGGSTDTQYF
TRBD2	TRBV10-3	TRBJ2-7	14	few	TGTGCCATTGCACCTAGCGGGAGGGCCTACGAGCAGTACTTC	CAIAPSGRAYEQYF
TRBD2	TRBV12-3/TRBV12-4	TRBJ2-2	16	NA	TGTGCCAGCAGTTCGGGAGGCACCTCGAACACCGGGGAGCTGTTTTTT	CASSSGGTSNTGELFF
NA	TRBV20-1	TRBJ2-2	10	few	TGCAGTGCTAGAGCCGGGGAGCTGTTTTTT	CSARAGELFF
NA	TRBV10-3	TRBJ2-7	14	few	TGTGCCATCAGTTCGAAACAGGGTCTAAACGAGCAGTACTTC	CAISSKQGLNEQYF
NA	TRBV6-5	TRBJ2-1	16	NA	TGTGCCAGCAGTTACCCGCCCGGGTACTCCTACAATGAGCAGTTCTTC	CASSYPPGYSYNEQFF
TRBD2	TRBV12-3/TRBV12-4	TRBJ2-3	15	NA	TGTGCCAGCAGTCCCTGGACTAGCAGCACAGATACGCAGTATTTT	CASSPWTSSTDTQYF
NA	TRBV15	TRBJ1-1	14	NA	TGTGCCACCGGGCGCTTGAGACGAGAGGGTGAAGCTTTCTTT	CATGRLRREGEAFF
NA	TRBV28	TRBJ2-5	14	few	TGTGCCAGCAGTTCACTCAGGGGCCAGGAGACCCAGTACTTC	CASSSLRGQETQYF
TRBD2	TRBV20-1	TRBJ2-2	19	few	TGCAGTGCTAGAGCCCAACTAGCGGGGGGGCCTATTTACACCGGGGAGCTGTTTTTT	CSARAQLAGGPIYTGELFF
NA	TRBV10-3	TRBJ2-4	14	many	TGTGCCATCAGTGACAGGGTAGCCAAAAACATTCAGTACTTC	CAISDRVAKNIQYF
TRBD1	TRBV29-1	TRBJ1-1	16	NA	TGCAGCGTTGAAGAATTCGTGCGACAGGGGAACACTGAAGCTTTCTTT	CSVEEFVRQGNTEAFF
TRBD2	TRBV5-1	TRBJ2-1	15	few	TGCGCCAGCAGCTTGAGCGGGAACCCCTACAATGAGCAGTTCTTC	CASSLSGNPYNEQFF
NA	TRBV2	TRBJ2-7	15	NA	TGTGCCAGCAGTGAAGTTATAGGGCGTACCTACGAGCAGTACTTC	CASSEVIGRTYEQYF
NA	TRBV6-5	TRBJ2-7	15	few	TGTGCCAGCAGTTACTCTCGTTACCGGTCCTACGAGCAGTACTTC	CASSYSRYRSYEQYF
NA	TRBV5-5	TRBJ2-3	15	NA	TGTGCCAGCAGCCTGGATTGGGGGGACACAGATACGCAGTATTTT	CASSLDWGDTDTQYF
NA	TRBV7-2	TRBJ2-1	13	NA	TGTGCCAGCACCCGGCGGGCGGGGGCCGAGCAGTTCTTC	CASTRRAGAEQFF
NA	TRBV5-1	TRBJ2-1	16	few	TGCGCCAGCAGCTTCCTCGGGGGGCGGTCGAACAATGAGCAGTTCTTC	CASSFLGGRSNNEQFF
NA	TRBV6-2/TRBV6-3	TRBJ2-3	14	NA	TGTGCCAGCAGGGTCGGGGGCGGCACAGATACGCAGTATTTT	CASRVGGGTDTQYF
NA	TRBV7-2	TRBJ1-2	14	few	TGTGCCAGCAGCTTACGGGGCGCCGGGTATGGCTACACCTTC	CASSLRGAGYGYTF
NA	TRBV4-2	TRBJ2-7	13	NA	TGTGCCAGCAGCCAAGAAAAGGTTCACGAGCAGTACTTC	CASSQEKVHEQYF
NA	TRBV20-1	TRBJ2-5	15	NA	TGCAGTGCTCCCGGGACACGGGGACGGAGAGAGACCCAGTACTTC	CSAPGTRGRRETQYF
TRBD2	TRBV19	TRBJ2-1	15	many	TGTGCCAGTAAGGATAGCGGGACCTCCTACAATGAGCAGTTCTTC	CASKDSGTSYNEQFF